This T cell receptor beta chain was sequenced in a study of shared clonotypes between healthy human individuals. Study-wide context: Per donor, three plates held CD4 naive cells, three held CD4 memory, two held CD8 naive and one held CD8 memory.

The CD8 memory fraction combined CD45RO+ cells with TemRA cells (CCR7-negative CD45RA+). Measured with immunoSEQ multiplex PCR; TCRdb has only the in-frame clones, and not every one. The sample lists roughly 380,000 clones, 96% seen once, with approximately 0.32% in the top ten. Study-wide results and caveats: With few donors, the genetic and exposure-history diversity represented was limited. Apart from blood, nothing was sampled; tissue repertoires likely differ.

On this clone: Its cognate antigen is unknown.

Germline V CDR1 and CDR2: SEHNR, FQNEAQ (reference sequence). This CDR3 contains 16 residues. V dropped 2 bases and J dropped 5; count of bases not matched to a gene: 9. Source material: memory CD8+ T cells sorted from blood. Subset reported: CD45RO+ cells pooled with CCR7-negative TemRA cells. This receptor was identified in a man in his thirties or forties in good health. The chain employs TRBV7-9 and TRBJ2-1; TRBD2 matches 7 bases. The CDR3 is CASSLKIGRWDNEQFF. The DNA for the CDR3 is TGTGCCAGCAGCTTAAAGATCGGGAGGTGGGACAATGAGCAGTTCTTC.